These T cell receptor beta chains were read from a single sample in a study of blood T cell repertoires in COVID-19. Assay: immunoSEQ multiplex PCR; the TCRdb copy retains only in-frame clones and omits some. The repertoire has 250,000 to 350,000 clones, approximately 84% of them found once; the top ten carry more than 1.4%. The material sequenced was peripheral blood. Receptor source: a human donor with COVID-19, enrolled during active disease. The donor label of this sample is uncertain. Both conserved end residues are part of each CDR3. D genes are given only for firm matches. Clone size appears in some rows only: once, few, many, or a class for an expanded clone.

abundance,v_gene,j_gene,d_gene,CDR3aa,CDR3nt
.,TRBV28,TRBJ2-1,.,CASSLALRINNEQFF,TGTGCCAGCAGTTTAGCCCTGAGGATAAACAATGAGCAGTTCTTC
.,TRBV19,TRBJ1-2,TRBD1,CASTGTGPNYGYTF,TGTGCCAGTACCGGGACAGGTCCCAACTATGGCTACACCTTC
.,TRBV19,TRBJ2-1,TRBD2,CASTPGLAGPAPYNEQFF,TGTGCCAGTACCCCCGGGCTAGCGGGCCCGGCTCCCTACAATGAGCAGTTCTTC
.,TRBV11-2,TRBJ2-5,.,CASSLEYQGSETQYF,TGTGCCAGCAGCTTAGAATACCAGGGTAGTGAGACCCAGTACTTC
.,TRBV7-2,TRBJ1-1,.,CASSLAPGREAFF,TGTGCCAGCAGCTTAGCCCCGGGAAGGGAAGCTTTCTTT
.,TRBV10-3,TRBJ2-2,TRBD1,CAISSTGSHGELFF,TGTGCCATCAGCTCGACAGGGAGTCACGGGGAGCTGTTTTTT
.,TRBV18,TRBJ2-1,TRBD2,CASSPGLAGGNNEQFF,TGTGCCAGCTCACCTGGCCTAGCGGGAGGTAACAATGAGCAGTTCTTC
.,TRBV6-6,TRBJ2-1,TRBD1,CASSYANTGAEQFF,TGTGCCAGCAGTTACGCAAATACAGGGGCTGAGCAGTTCTTC
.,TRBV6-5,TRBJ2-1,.,CASSYSSPFAYNEQFF,TGTGCCAGCAGTTACTCGAGCCCCTTCGCCTACAATGAGCAGTTCTTC
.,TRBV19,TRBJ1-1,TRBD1,CASKETGGAYTEAFF,TGTGCCAGCAAGGAAACAGGGGGCGCGTACACTGAAGCTTTCTTT
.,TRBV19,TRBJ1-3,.,CASATNGDSGNTIYF,TGTGCCAGTGCCACTAATGGGGACTCCGGAAACACCATATATTTT
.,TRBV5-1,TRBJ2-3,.,CASSLAQGRGDTQYF,TGCGCCAGCAGCTTGGCCCAGGGGCGTGGAGATACGCAGTATTTT
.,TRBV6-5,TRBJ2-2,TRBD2,CASRLLAGSTGELFF,TGTGCCAGCAGACTACTAGCGGGAAGCACCGGGGAGCTGTTTTTT
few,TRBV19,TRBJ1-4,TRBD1,CAAGQGTNEKLFF,TGTGCTGCGGGACAGGGTACTAATGAAAAACTGTTTTTT
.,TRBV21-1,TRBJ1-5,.,CASADRLFSNQPQHF,TGTGCCAGCGCGGACAGGCTCTTTAGCAATCAGCCCCAGCATTTT
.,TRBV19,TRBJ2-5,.,CASSSTPGTYQETQYF,TGTGCCAGTAGTAGCACACCGGGAACGTACCAAGAGACCCAGTACTTC
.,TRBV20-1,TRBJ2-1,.,CSARSGWGQFF,TGCAGTGCTAGATCGGGGTGGGGGCAGTTCTTC
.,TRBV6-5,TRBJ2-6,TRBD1,CASSWTGSGANVLTF,TGTGCCAGCAGTTGGACAGGGTCTGGGGCCAACGTCCTGACTTTC
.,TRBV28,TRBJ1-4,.,CASSGDILIATNEKLFF,TGTGCCAGCAGTGGGGACATACTCATTGCAACTAATGAAAAACTGTTTTTT
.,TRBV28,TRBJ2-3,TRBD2,CASSFRLLAGAGTQYF,TGTGCCAGCAGTTTCCGATTACTAGCGGGAGCGGGTACGCAGTATTTT
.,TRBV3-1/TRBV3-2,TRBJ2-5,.,CASSGLDYRQVGTQYF,TGTGCCAGCAGCGGACTAGATTATAGACAGGTAGGGACCCAGTACTTC
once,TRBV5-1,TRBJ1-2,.,CASSFGGSYGYTF,TGCGCCAGCAGCTTTGGCGGAAGCTATGGCTACACCTTC
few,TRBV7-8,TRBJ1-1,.,CASSSGAGRVNTEAFF,TGTGCCAGCAGCTCAGGGGCAGGGAGGGTTAACACTGAAGCTTTCTTT
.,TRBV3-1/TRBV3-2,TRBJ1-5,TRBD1,CASSQRQGGQPQHF,TGTGCCAGCAGCCAACGACAGGGCGGGCAGCCCCAGCATTTT
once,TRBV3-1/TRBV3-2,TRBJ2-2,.,CASSLARSAGELFF,TGTGCCAGCAGCCTAGCTAGGTCTGCCGGGGAGCTGTTTTTT
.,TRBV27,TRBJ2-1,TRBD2,CASSYRATGGHYNEQFF,TGTGCCAGCAGTTACAGGGCAACGGGAGGGCACTACAATGAGCAGTTCTTC
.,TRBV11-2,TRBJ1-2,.,CASSPGWGGGYTF,TGTGCCAGCAGCCCAGGATGGGGGGGCGGCTACACCTTC
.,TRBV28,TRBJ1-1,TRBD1,CASLTWGQLNTEAFF,TGTGCCAGCCTGACATGGGGACAGCTTAACACTGAAGCTTTCTTT
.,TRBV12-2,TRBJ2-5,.,CASRLPPPRGPRKETQYF,TGTGCAAGTCGCCTTCCTCCACCGCGGGGGCCAAGAAAAGAGACCCAGTACTTC
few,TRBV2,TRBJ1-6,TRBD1,CASTQGADNSPLHF,TGTGCCAGTACACAGGGGGCGGATAATTCACCCCTCCACTTT
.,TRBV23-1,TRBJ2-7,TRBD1,CASSHGQAVGYEQYF,TGCGCCAGCAGTCATGGACAGGCTGTTGGGTACGAGCAGTACTTC
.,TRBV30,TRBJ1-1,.,CAWSEIRASEAFF,TGTGCCTGGAGTGAAATCAGGGCCTCTGAAGCTTTCTTT
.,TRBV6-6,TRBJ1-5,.,CASRAYSNQPQHF,TGTGCCAGCCGCGCCTATAGCAATCAGCCCCAGCATTTT
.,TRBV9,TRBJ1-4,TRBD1,CASSTGQGAAEKLFF,TGTGCCAGCAGTACGGGACAGGGGGCGGCTGAAAAACTGTTTTTT
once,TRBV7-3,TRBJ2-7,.,CASSPREGNGYEQYF,TGTGCCAGCAGCCCCCGGGAAGGGAACGGTTACGAGCAGTACTTC
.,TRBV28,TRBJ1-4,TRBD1,CASRTRQGATGKLFF,TGTGCCAGCAGAACAAGACAGGGCGCGACGGGAAAACTGTTTTTT
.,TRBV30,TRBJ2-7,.,CAWSVGGEQYEQYF,TGTGCCTGGAGTGTCGGCGGGGAGCAGTACGAGCAGTACTTC
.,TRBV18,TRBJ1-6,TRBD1,CASSTSVPGQGEYNSPLHF,TGTGCCAGCTCAACCTCGGTGCCCGGACAGGGGGAGTATAATTCACCCCTCCACTTT